This is a list of T cell receptor beta chains from one sample in a study of graft-versus-host responses after intestinal transplantation. Some clones are missing from TCRdb's copy, which holds only in-frame ones; the method was immunoSEQ multiplex PCR. The table lists 49,000 or so clones, 85% to 95% of them singletons, with around 6.3% in the top ten. The starting material was PBMCs, obtained around 27 months after a first intestinal transplant, on the day of a second. These receptors were collected from a human patient who received an intestinal transplant, so some T cells may come from the graft donor. CDR3s include the opening cysteine and the closing phenylalanine or tryptophan. A D gene is named only where the DNA matches it firmly. For some rows the clone size is stated as once, few or many, or as a class when expanded; others skip it.

j_call: TRBJ2-3
d_call: NA
clone_size: NA
v_call: TRBV11-3
cdr3_nt: TGTGCCAGCAGCTTAGTTGAGGAAGCAGATACGCAGTATTTT
cdr3_aa: CASSLVEEADTQYF

j_call: TRBJ2-1
d_call: TRBD2
clone_size: NA
v_call: TRBV5-1
cdr3_nt: TGCGCCAGCAGACCGGGACTAGCGGGTTTGGATGAGCAGTTCTTC
cdr3_aa: CASRPGLAGLDEQFF

j_call: TRBJ2-1
d_call: TRBD2
clone_size: NA
v_call: TRBV18
cdr3_nt: TGTGCCAGCTCACCTGACCGGGGGGATGAGCAGTTCTTC
cdr3_aa: CASSPDRGDEQFF

j_call: TRBJ1-1
d_call: NA
clone_size: NA
v_call: TRBV9
cdr3_nt: TGTGCCAGCAGCCCACCCCCGACGGGGAACACTGAAGCTTTCTTT
cdr3_aa: CASSPPPTGNTEAFF

j_call: TRBJ2-7
d_call: NA
clone_size: NA
v_call: TRBV29-1
cdr3_nt: TGCAGCGTTGAAGAGCAGGGGACCCCCCCCTACGAGCAGTACTTC
cdr3_aa: CSVEEQGTPPYEQYF

j_call: TRBJ2-1
d_call: NA
clone_size: NA
v_call: TRBV19
cdr3_nt: TGTGCCAGTAGTATCCTCGCCGACTCCGAGCAGTTCTTC
cdr3_aa: CASSILADSEQFF

j_call: TRBJ1-6
d_call: NA
clone_size: NA
v_call: TRBV27
cdr3_nt: TGTGCCAGCAGTCCCAGACAGGCTAATTCACCCCTCCACTTT
cdr3_aa: CASSPRQANSPLHF

j_call: TRBJ1-2
d_call: NA
clone_size: NA
v_call: TRBV18
cdr3_nt: TGTGCCAGCTCACCACCAGGGGTACCCTATGGCTACACCTTC
cdr3_aa: CASSPPGVPYGYTF

j_call: TRBJ2-1
d_call: TRBD1
clone_size: NA
v_call: TRBV6-6
cdr3_nt: TGTGCCAGCACCCCTCCCGGGACAGCGAACAATGAGCAGTTCTTC
cdr3_aa: CASTPPGTANNEQFF

j_call: TRBJ1-5
d_call: TRBD1
clone_size: NA
v_call: TRBV19
cdr3_nt: TGTGCCAGTAGTTCCAGGACAGGGAAGAGGAATCAGCCCCAGCATTTT
cdr3_aa: CASSSRTGKRNQPQHF

j_call: TRBJ2-5
d_call: NA
clone_size: NA
v_call: TRBV6-6
cdr3_nt: TGTGCCAGCAGTGGAGAGACCCAGTACTTC
cdr3_aa: CASSGETQYF

j_call: TRBJ1-1
d_call: NA
clone_size: NA
v_call: TRBV7-9
cdr3_nt: TGTGCCAGCAGCGAACTCCTCGCAGGGGTTGAAGCTTTCTTT
cdr3_aa: CASSELLAGVEAFF

j_call: TRBJ2-3
d_call: TRBD2
clone_size: once
v_call: TRBV5-1
cdr3_nt: TGCGCCAGCAGCTTCGACTTCAACGGGGCGGGGGGCACAGATACGCAGTATTTT
cdr3_aa: CASSFDFNGAGGTDTQYF

j_call: TRBJ1-3
d_call: TRBD1
clone_size: NA
v_call: TRBV2
cdr3_nt: TGTGCCAGCACCAGGGACAGCCTCTTCTCTGGAAACACCATATATTTT
cdr3_aa: CASTRDSLFSGNTIYF

j_call: TRBJ2-6
d_call: NA
clone_size: NA
v_call: TRBV4-2
cdr3_nt: TGTGCCAGCAGCCAAGGCAATAGGGAGCTCTCTGGGGCCAACGTCCTGACTTTC
cdr3_aa: CASSQGNRELSGANVLTF

j_call: TRBJ1-5
d_call: NA
clone_size: NA
v_call: TRBV28
cdr3_nt: TGTGCCAGCAGCTCTGACAGCACGGGCAATCAGCCCCAGCATTTT
cdr3_aa: CASSSDSTGNQPQHF

j_call: TRBJ1-2
d_call: TRBD1
clone_size: NA
v_call: TRBV19
cdr3_nt: TGTGCCAGTCTGCCCCAGGGGGCCTATGGCTACACCTTC
cdr3_aa: CASLPQGAYGYTF

j_call: TRBJ2-7
d_call: NA
clone_size: NA
v_call: TRBV6-1
cdr3_nt: TGTGCCAGCAGTTCACCGCCGGACGAGCAGTACTTC
cdr3_aa: CASSSPPDEQYF

j_call: TRBJ1-2
d_call: NA
clone_size: NA
v_call: TRBV15
cdr3_nt: TGTGCCACCAGCAGTAGGGCAAGGTGTGGAAAGATCTATGGCTACACCTTC
cdr3_aa: CATSSRARCGKIYGYTF

j_call: TRBJ2-7
d_call: NA
clone_size: NA
v_call: TRBV7-3
cdr3_nt: TGTGCCAGCAGCTTCGGCGCCTACTACGAGCAGTACTTC
cdr3_aa: CASSFGAYYEQYF

j_call: TRBJ1-5
d_call: NA
clone_size: NA
v_call: TRBV19
cdr3_nt: TGTGCCACCCTCGGAGGGGGGATCAATCAGCCCCAGCATTTT
cdr3_aa: CATLGGGINQPQHF

j_call: TRBJ1-2
d_call: TRBD1
clone_size: NA
v_call: TRBV7-9
cdr3_nt: TGTGCCAGCAGCTTAGCCACCGGGCAGGACAGGGGCTACACCTTC
cdr3_aa: CASSLATGQDRGYTF

j_call: TRBJ2-7
d_call: TRBD2
clone_size: NA
v_call: TRBV18
cdr3_nt: TGTGCCAGCTCACCACCATATAGACTAGCGGGAGGGGAAAACTACGAGCAGTACTTC
cdr3_aa: CASSPPYRLAGGENYEQYF

j_call: TRBJ2-7
d_call: NA
clone_size: once
v_call: TRBV7-8
cdr3_nt: TGTGCCAGCAGCTTAGCGACCGGCTGGGCCTACGAGCAGTACTTC
cdr3_aa: CASSLATGWAYEQYF

j_call: TRBJ2-1
d_call: NA
clone_size: NA
v_call: TRBV9
cdr3_nt: TGTGCCAGCAGCGTAGGCCCGAGCTCCTACAATGAGCAGTTCTTC
cdr3_aa: CASSVGPSSYNEQFF

j_call: TRBJ2-7
d_call: TRBD2
clone_size: NA
v_call: TRBV6-6
cdr3_nt: TGTGCCAGCAGTACTAGCGGGAGGCGGAAGAACGAGCAGTACTTC
cdr3_aa: CASSTSGRRKNEQYF

j_call: TRBJ2-7
d_call: NA
clone_size: NA
v_call: TRBV19
cdr3_nt: TGTGCCAGTAGTACCGCCCCGGGCCCCTTCCACGAGCAGTACTTC
cdr3_aa: CASSTAPGPFHEQYF

j_call: TRBJ2-7
d_call: NA
clone_size: NA
v_call: TRBV12-1
cdr3_nt: TGTGCCAGCAGCTTTGCGCGGGGCAGGGCCCCCATAAGTACGTCAGAGCAGTACTTC
cdr3_aa: CASSFARGRAPISTSEQYF

j_call: TRBJ2-7
d_call: NA
clone_size: NA
v_call: TRBV19
cdr3_nt: TGTGCCAGTAGGGGCTCCGACAGCTACGAGCAGTACTTC
cdr3_aa: CASRGSDSYEQYF

j_call: TRBJ2-7
d_call: TRBD2
clone_size: NA
v_call: TRBV4-2
cdr3_nt: TGTGCCAGCAGCCCCCGCCAGGGACTAGCGGGAGGGTGGTCCTACGAGCAGTACTTC
cdr3_aa: CASSPRQGLAGGWSYEQYF

j_call: TRBJ2-1
d_call: TRBD2
clone_size: NA
v_call: TRBV30
cdr3_nt: TGTGCCTGGAGTACACTAGCGGGAGGGCCAGGAGAGCAGTTCTTC
cdr3_aa: CAWSTLAGGPGEQFF

j_call: TRBJ1-2
d_call: TRBD1
clone_size: NA
v_call: TRBV5-6
cdr3_nt: TGTGCCAGCAGCTTTCTAACCGCCGGGACAGGGGGCAGAGGCTACACCTTC
cdr3_aa: CASSFLTAGTGGRGYTF

j_call: TRBJ2-1
d_call: NA
clone_size: NA
v_call: TRBV19
cdr3_nt: TGTGCCAGTAGTCTGGCCGGATTCAATGAGCAGTTCTTC
cdr3_aa: CASSLAGFNEQFF

j_call: TRBJ2-4
d_call: NA
clone_size: NA
v_call: TRBV15
cdr3_nt: TGTGCCACCAGCACAGGGGTGACCAAAAACATTCAGTACTTC
cdr3_aa: CATSTGVTKNIQYF

j_call: TRBJ2-1
d_call: NA
clone_size: NA
v_call: TRBV27
cdr3_nt: TGTGCCAGCTGCCCGCTAGGGGATTGGAATGAGCAGTTCTTC
cdr3_aa: CASCPLGDWNEQFF

j_call: TRBJ2-5
d_call: TRBD1
clone_size: NA
v_call: TRBV7-9
cdr3_nt: TGTGCCAGCAGCCCGTGGGGGACAGGTCCCCAAGAGACCCAGTACTTC
cdr3_aa: CASSPWGTGPQETQYF

j_call: TRBJ2-3
d_call: TRBD2
clone_size: NA
v_call: TRBV4-1
cdr3_nt: TGCGCCAGCAGCCCCCGGGGGGGGGCAGGGACAGATACGCAGTATTTT
cdr3_aa: CASSPRGGAGTDTQYF

j_call: TRBJ2-6
d_call: NA
clone_size: NA
v_call: TRBV6-5
cdr3_nt: TGTGCCAGCAGTTACTCGGTGGGTGCTGGGGCCAACGTCCTGACTTTC
cdr3_aa: CASSYSVGAGANVLTF

j_call: TRBJ1-2
d_call: TRBD1
clone_size: NA
v_call: TRBV9
cdr3_nt: TGTGCCAGCAGCGCAACCCCGACAGGGCGGGACTATGGCTACACCTTC
cdr3_aa: CASSATPTGRDYGYTF

j_call: TRBJ1-1
d_call: NA
clone_size: NA
v_call: TRBV4-1
cdr3_nt: TGCGCCAGCAGAAATTCAGGGCTAACTGAAGCTTTCTTT
cdr3_aa: CASRNSGLTEAFF

j_call: TRBJ1-2
d_call: NA
clone_size: NA
v_call: TRBV7-9
cdr3_nt: TGTGCCAGCAGCCTAGGGACGGTTAACTATGGCTGCACCTTC
cdr3_aa: CASSLGTVNYGCTF

j_call: TRBJ2-1
d_call: TRBD2
clone_size: NA
v_call: TRBV7-6
cdr3_nt: TGTGCCAGCAGCCTAATCTTGGAGGGAGGGCATGAGCAGTTCTTC
cdr3_aa: CASSLILEGGHEQFF

j_call: TRBJ1-1
d_call: TRBD1
clone_size: NA
v_call: TRBV15
cdr3_nt: TGTGCCACCAGGACAGGGGGAGCTGAAGCTTTCTTT
cdr3_aa: CATRTGGAEAFF

j_call: TRBJ2-7
d_call: TRBD2
clone_size: NA
v_call: TRBV11-2
cdr3_nt: TGTGCCAGCAGCTTATCTAGCGGTAACTACGAGCAGTACTTC
cdr3_aa: CASSLSSGNYEQYF